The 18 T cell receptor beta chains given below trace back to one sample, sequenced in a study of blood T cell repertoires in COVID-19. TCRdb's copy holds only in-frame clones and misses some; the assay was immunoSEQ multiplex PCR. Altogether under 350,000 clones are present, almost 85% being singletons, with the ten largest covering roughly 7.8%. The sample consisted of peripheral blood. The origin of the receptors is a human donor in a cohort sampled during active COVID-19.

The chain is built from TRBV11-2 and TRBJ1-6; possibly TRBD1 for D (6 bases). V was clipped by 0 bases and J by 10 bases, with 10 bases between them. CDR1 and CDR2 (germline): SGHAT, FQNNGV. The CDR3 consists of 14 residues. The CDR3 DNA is TGTGCCAGCAGCTTAGACCCAGGGGAGTCACCCCTCCACTTT. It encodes CASSLDPGESPLHF.

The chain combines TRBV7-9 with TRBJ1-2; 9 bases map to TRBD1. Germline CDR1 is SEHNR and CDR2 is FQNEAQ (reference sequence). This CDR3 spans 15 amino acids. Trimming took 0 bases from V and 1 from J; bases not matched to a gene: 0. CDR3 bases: TGTGCCAGCAGCTTAGCGGACAGGGGTAACTATGGCTACACCTTC. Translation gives CASSLADRGNYGYTF.

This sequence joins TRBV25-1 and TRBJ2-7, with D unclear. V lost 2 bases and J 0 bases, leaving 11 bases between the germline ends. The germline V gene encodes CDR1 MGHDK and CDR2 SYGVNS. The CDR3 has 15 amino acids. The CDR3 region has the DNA TGTGCCAGCAGTGAACACAGCCCAAGCTCCTACGAGCAGTACTTC. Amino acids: CASSEHSPSSYEQYF.

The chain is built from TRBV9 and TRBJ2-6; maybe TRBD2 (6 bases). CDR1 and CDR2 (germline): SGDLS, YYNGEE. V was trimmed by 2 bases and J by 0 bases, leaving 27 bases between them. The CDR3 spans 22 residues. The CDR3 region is CASSVRSWRGKNLSSGANVLTF. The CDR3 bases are TGTGCCAGCAGCGTCCGTAGCTGGCGGGGAAAAAACCTTAGCTCTGGGGCCAACGTCCTGACTTTC.

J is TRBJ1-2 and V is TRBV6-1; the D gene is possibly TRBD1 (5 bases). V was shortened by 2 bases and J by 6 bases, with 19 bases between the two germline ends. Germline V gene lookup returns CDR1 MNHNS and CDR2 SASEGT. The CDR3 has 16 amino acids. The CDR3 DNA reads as TGTGCCAGCAGTGAAAGGCGGGACCCCAGAGGGCATGGCTACACCTTC. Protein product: CASSERRDPRGHGYTF.

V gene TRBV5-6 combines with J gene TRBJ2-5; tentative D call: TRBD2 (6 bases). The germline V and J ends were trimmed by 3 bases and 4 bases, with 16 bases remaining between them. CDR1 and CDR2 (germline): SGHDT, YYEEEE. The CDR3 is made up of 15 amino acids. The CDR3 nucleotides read TGTGCCAGCAGCTACGCTGTGGGGGGAGCAGAGACCCAGTACTTC. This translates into CASSYAVGGAETQYF. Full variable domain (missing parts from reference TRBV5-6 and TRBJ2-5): DAGVTQSPTHLIKTRGQQVTLRCSPKSGHDTVSWYQQALGQGPQFIFQYYEEEERQRGNFPDRFSGHQFPNYSSELNVNALLLGDSALYLCASSYAVGGAETQYFGPGTRLLVL.

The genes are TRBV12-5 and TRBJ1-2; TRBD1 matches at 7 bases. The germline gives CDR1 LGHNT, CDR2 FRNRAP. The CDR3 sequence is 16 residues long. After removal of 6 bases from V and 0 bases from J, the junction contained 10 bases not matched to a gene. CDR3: CASGSLRDSSNYGYTF. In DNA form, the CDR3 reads TGTGCTAGTGGCTCCTTACGGGACAGCTCTAACTATGGCTACACCTTC.

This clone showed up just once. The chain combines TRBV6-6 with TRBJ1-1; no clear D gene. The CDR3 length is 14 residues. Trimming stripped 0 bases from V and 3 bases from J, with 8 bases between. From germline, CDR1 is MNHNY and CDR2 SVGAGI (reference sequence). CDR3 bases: TGTGCCAGCAGTTACTCGGTTCGGGACACTGAAGCTTTCTTT. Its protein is CASSYSVRDTEAFF.

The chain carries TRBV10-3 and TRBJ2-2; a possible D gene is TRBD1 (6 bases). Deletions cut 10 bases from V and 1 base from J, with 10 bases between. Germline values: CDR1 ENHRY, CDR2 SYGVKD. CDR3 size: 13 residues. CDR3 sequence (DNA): TGTGCCACCAGACAGGAGAACACCGGGGAGCTGTTTTTT. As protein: CATRQENTGELFF.

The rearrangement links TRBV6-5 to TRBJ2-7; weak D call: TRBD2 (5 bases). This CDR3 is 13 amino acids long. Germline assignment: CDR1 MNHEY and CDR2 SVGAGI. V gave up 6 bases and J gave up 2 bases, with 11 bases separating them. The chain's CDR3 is CASSRGLAYEQYF. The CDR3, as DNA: TGTGCCAGCAGCAGAGGGTTGGCCTACGAGCAGTACTTC.

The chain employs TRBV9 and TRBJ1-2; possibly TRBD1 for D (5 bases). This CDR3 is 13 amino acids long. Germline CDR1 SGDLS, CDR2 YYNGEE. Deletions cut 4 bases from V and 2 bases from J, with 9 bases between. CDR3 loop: CASSIQGNYGYTF. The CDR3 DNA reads TGTGCCAGCAGCATTCAGGGAAACTATGGCTACACCTTC.

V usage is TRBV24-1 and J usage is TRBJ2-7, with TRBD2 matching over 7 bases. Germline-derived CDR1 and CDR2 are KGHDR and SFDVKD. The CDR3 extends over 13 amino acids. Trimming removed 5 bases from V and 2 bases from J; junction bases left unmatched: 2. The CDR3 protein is CATSASGAYEQYF. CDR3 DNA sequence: TGTGCCACCAGTGCTAGCGGTGCCTACGAGCAGTACTTC.

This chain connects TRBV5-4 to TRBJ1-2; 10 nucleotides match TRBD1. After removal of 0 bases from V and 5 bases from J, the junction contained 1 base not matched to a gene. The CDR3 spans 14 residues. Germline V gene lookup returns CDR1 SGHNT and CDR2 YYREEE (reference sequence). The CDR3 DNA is TGTGCCAGCAGCTTGGGACAGGGGGCTTATGGCTACACCTTC. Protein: CASSLGQGAYGYTF.

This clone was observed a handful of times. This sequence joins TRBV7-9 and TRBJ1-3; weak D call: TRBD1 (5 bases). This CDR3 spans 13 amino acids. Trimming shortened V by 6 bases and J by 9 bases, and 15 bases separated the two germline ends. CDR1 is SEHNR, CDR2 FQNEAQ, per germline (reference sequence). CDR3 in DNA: TGTGCCAGCAGGGAAGCAGGGTCAGGCACCATATATTTT. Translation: CASREAGSGTIYF.

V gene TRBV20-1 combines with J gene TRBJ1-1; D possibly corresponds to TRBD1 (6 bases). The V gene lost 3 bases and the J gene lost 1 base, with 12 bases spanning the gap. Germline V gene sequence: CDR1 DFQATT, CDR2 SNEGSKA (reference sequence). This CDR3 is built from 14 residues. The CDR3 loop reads CSASGGRGNTEAFF. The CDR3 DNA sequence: TGCAGTGCTAGTGGTGGCAGGGGGAACACTGAAGCTTTCTTT.

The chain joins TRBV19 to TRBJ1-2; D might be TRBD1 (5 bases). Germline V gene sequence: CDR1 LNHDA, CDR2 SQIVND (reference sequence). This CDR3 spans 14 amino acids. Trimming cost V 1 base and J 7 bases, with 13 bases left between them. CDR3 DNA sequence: TGTGCCAGTAGTATAGGCAGGGATGCAAGTGGCTACACCTTC. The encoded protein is CASSIGRDASGYTF.

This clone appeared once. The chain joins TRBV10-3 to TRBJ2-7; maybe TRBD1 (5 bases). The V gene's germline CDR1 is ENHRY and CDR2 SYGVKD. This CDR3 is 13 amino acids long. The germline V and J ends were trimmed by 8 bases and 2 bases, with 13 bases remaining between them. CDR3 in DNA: TGTGCCATCCTAGGGGAACCCACCTACGAGCAGTACTTC. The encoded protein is CAILGEPTYEQYF.

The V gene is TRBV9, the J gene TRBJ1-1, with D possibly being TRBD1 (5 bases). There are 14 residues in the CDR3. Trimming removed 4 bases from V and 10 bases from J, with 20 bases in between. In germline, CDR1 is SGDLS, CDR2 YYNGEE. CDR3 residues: CASSLGTDELGAFF. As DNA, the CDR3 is TGTGCCAGCAGCCTCGGGACTGACGAACTGGGAGCTTTCTTT.